The 20 T cell receptor beta chains listed next were all sequenced from one sample in a study of memory B cells and T cells in multiple sclerosis. No antigen has been assigned to these receptors. Libraries were prepared by immunoSEQ multiplex PCR; TCRdb keeps only in-frame clonotypes and omits some of them. The top ten clones hold approximately 2.4% of a sample with about 32,000 clones, roughly 86% of them seen once. After stimulus-free culture, autoproliferating CFSE-dim and non-proliferating CFSE-high T cells were sequenced separately. Replicate wells were pooled after six to eight days of stimulus-free culture of around 54 million CFSE-labeled PBMCs. The sample consisted of PBMCs from blood kept in culture. All receptors come from a human donor with multiple sclerosis.

The rearrangement joins TRBV6-4 to TRBJ2-2; no reliable D call. This CDR3 is 13 amino acids long. Germline loops: CDR1 MRHNA, CDR2 SNTAGT. Trimming took 6 bases from V and 5 from J, leaving 10 bases between them. The CDR3 DNA sequence: TGTGCCAGCAGAAGCCAGATAACCGGGGAGCTGTTTTTT. Translated: CASRSQITGELFF.

J is TRBJ2-1 and V is TRBV14; no clear D. Germline V gene data show CDR1 as SGHDN and CDR2 as FVKESK. CDR3 length: 14 amino acids. V lost 5 bases, J lost 7 bases, and 15 bases lay in between. In DNA form, the CDR3 reads TGTGCCAGCAGCGAAGTTTCGGGCCTGAATGAGCAGTTCTTC. Translated, it gives CASSEVSGLNEQFF.

V usage is TRBV7-8 and J usage is TRBJ1-5; 9 nucleotides agree with TRBD1. The CDR3 spans 20 residues. V was clipped by 5 bases and J by 2 bases; unmatched bases: 19. Germline values: CDR1 SGHVS, CDR2 FQNEAQ. CDR3 coding DNA: TGTGCCAGCAGCCGTAGATTCGGGACAGGGAAAGAGAGGGGCAATCAGCCCCAGCATTTT. The encoded protein is CASSRRFGTGKERGNQPQHF.

The chain links TRBV19 to TRBJ1-1; 8 bases align to TRBD1. Germline-derived CDR1 and CDR2 are LNHDA and SQIVND (reference sequence). This CDR3 is built from 16 residues. J gave up 1 base and V 4 bases, and 8 bases lay outside the gene matches. The CDR3 is CASSNTGTGSNTEAFF. The CDR3 DNA is TGTGCCAGTAGTAACACCGGGACAGGATCGAACACTGAAGCTTTCTTT.

The V call is TRBV5-6, the J call TRBJ2-7, with D tentatively TRBD1 (6 bases). Germline V gives CDR1 SGHDT, CDR2 YYEEEE. The CDR3 is 15 amino acids. Trimming removed 0 bases at V and 0 bases at J, with 10 bases between. The CDR3 coding sequence is TGTGCCAGCAGCTTGGTTGGGACATTCTCCTACGAGCAGTACTTC. Translated, it gives CASSLVGTFSYEQYF.

This chain connects TRBV6-5 to TRBJ1-2; D is undetermined. CDR1 is MNHEY, CDR2 SVGAGI, per germline. This CDR3 is 13 amino acids long. V was shortened by 5 bases and J by 10 bases, with 17 bases between the two germline ends. The CDR3 DNA reads as TGTGCCAGCAGTGAAGCAGACTTCGGCACCTACACCTTC. It encodes CASSEADFGTYTF.

This chain uses TRBV5-1 with TRBJ1-1, with D possibly matching TRBD1 (5 bases). The CDR3 has 15 amino acids. The V and J ends lost 4 bases and 0 bases respectively, with 13 bases between them. Germline assignment: CDR1 SGHRS and CDR2 YFSETQ. The CDR3 nucleotides are TGCGCCAGCAGCCGGGTCGGGGCATTGAACACTGAAGCTTTCTTT. Its protein is CASSRVGALNTEAFF.

V usage is TRBV6-5 and J usage is TRBJ1-5; maybe TRBD1 (5 bases). Germline assignment: CDR1 MNHEY and CDR2 SVGAGI. The CDR3 is 14 amino acids. Deletions cut 6 bases from V and 5 bases from J, with 14 bases between. The CDR3 loop is CASSLRDSDQPQHF. The CDR3 nucleotides read TGTGCCAGCAGCCTCCGAGACAGTGATCAGCCCCAGCATTTT.

The chain joins TRBV29-1 to TRBJ1-2, with 9 bases that match TRBD1. J was trimmed by 4 bases and V by 7 bases; bases with no gene match: 4. CDR1 and CDR2 from the germline V gene are SQVTM and ANQGSEA. There are 12 residues in the CDR3. The CDR3 reads CSADRGGYGYTF. CDR3 coding DNA: TGCAGCGCGGACAGGGGAGGCTATGGCTACACCTTC.

The chain uses TRBV29-1 and TRBJ1-2, with TRBD1 identical over 7 bases. Germline lookup yields CDR1 SQVTM and CDR2 ANQGSEA. The CDR3 is made up of 15 amino acids. Germline trimming cut 8 bases from V and 4 bases from J; bases unmatched to any gene: 16. The CDR3 here is CSTLQGLGQTYGYTF. The CDR3 nucleotides read TGCAGCACCCTTCAAGGTCTGGGACAGACCTATGGCTACACCTTC.

The chain joins TRBV27 to TRBJ2-7; a weak D match, TRBD1 (5 bases). The CDR3 has 13 amino acids. The germline V gene has CDR1 MNHEY and CDR2 SMNVEV (reference sequence). V was trimmed by 3 bases and J by 7 bases, leaving 13 bases between them. For the CDR3, the DNA is TGTGCCAGCAGTTTCGTAGGGGATCGGGAGCAGTACTTC. Amino acids: CASSFVGDREQYF.

The chain has TRBV19 and TRBJ1-2, with 9 nucleotides matching TRBD1. The germline V gene has CDR1 LNHDA and CDR2 SQIVND (reference sequence). J was trimmed by 11 bases and V by 3 bases; bases with no gene match: 1. There are 11 residues in the CDR3. CDR3 DNA: TGTGCCAGTAGTATGGACAGGGGATACACCTTC. Translating gives CASSMDRGYTF.

The chain carries TRBV27 and TRBJ2-7; D may be TRBD1 (6 bases). CDR3 size: 13 residues. In germline, CDR1 is MNHEY, CDR2 SMNVEV (reference sequence). Trimming left V 6 bases short and J 4 bases short, with 13 bases between. Written as DNA, the CDR3 is TGTGCCAGCAGACAGGGCGGGTATTACGAGCAGTACTTC. This translates into CASRQGGYYEQYF.

The V and J genes are TRBV19 and TRBJ1-1; D not resolved. V was cut by 3 bases and J by 0 bases, with 14 bases left in between. CDR1 and CDR2 (germline): LNHDA, SQIVND (reference sequence). The CDR3 totals 16 residues. CDR3 coding DNA: TGTGCCAGTAGTATCCCAGGCCTGGGGATGAACACTGAAGCTTTCTTT. Its translation: CASSIPGLGMNTEAFF.

The J gene is TRBJ2-7, the V gene TRBV7-8; 7 bases align to TRBD2. This CDR3 contains 15 residues. V dropped 5 bases and J dropped 2; count of bases not matched to a gene: 9. Looked up from germline, CDR1 is SGHVS and CDR2 is FQNEAQ. The CDR3 DNA reads as TGTGCCAGCAGCATACAGCGGGGCCCCCCCTACGAGCAGTACTTC. It codes for CASSIQRGPPYEQYF. Full variable domain (rest looked up from reference TRBV7-8 and TRBJ2-7): GAGVSQSPRYKVAKRGQDVALRCDPISGHVSLFWYQQALGQGPEFLTYFQNEAQLDKSGLPSDRFFAERPEGSVSTLKIQRTQQEDSAVYLCASSIQRGPPYEQYFGPGTRLTVT.

V gene TRBV29-1 combines with J gene TRBJ1-1; D remains ambiguous. Trimming took off 5 bases at V and 4 bases at J, with 8 bases between the two ends. Germline-derived CDR1 and CDR2 are SQVTM and ANQGSEA. This CDR3 has 11 amino acids. The CDR3 loop is CSVRRGTEAFF. In DNA, the CDR3 is TGCAGCGTTCGGCGGGGCACTGAAGCTTTCTTT. The whole variable domain, filled in from reference TRBV29-1 and TRBJ1-1, reads SAVISQKPSRDICQRGTSLTIQCQVDSQVTMMFWYRQQPGQSLTLIATANQGSEATYESGFVIDKFPISRPNLTFSTLTVSNMSPEDSSIYLCSVRRGTEAFFGQGTRLTVV.

About this clone: Other DNA sequences in the sample encode the same CDR3. The V gene is TRBV5-1, the J gene TRBJ2-2, with 7 bases fitting TRBD2. This CDR3 is built from 16 residues. Germline V gene sequence: CDR1 SGHRS, CDR2 YFSETQ. V was pared by 0 bases and J by 0 bases, with 2 bases of the junction left unmatched. CDR3 DNA: TGCGCCAGCAGCTTGGGGCTAGCGGCGAACACCGGGGAGCTGTTTTTT. This sequence encodes CASSLGLAANTGELFF.

CDR3 sequence reads: CASSAGQPGQPQHF. CDR3 bases: TGCGCCAGCAGCGCCGGACAGCCGGGACAGCCCCAGCATTTT. The rearrangement joins TRBV5-1 to TRBJ1-5, with a possible D match to TRBD1 (6 bases). CDR3 length equals 14 residues. CDR1 is SGHRS and CDR2 is YFSETQ in the germline V gene. Trimming stripped 4 bases from V and 7 bases from J, with 15 bases between.

This chain connects TRBV7-3 to TRBJ1-6, with TRBD1 matching 9 bases. V lost 4 bases and J lost 9; bases outside the gene matches: 4. Germline-derived CDR1 and CDR2 are SGHTA and FQGTGA. The CDR3 is 14 amino acids. CDR3 in amino acids: CASSSDRGASPLHF. CDR3 DNA: TGTGCCAGCAGCTCAGACAGGGGGGCTTCACCCCTCCACTTT.

This clone was seen only a few times. The chain employs TRBV19 and TRBJ2-1, with D perhaps TRBD1 (6 bases). The germline V gene has CDR1 LNHDA and CDR2 SQIVND (reference sequence). This CDR3 is 14 amino acids long. Trimming removed 6 bases at V and 4 bases at J, with 13 bases between. The CDR3 bases are TGTGCCAGTAGCCACAGGGCTCCTTACAATGAGCAGTTCTTC. This sequence encodes CASSHRAPYNEQFF.